Shown below are 21 T cell receptor beta chains from a single sample sequenced in a study of technical replicates of blood from a few donors. TCRdb keeps only in-frame clones here, not all; method: immunoSEQ multiplex PCR. The profile covers under 85,000 clones, with 75% to 95% appearing a single time and 0.3% to 0.45% taken by the ten largest. Material: T cells isolated from PBMCs. These receptors were collected from a human donor in good health. Some clones in this sample may be carry-over from other donors' samples.

The chain employs TRBV4-3 and TRBJ1-5; the D gene is possibly TRBD1 (5 bases). Germline CDR1 LGHNA, CDR2 YSLEER. V lost 0 bases, J lost 5 bases, and 5 bases lay in between. CDR3 size: 13 residues. The CDR3 DNA reads TGCGCCAGCAGCCAAGAAGGGGATCAGCCCCAGCATTTT. Translated, it gives CASSQEGDQPQHF.

The count of this clone is one. The chain is built from TRBV7-8 and TRBJ1-1; possibly TRBD1 for D (5 bases). Trimming took off 3 bases at V and 4 bases at J, with 9 bases between the two ends. The CDR3 sequence is 13 residues long. Germline CDR1 is SGHVS and CDR2 is FQNEAQ. The CDR3 reads CASSFQGGTEAFF. The CDR3 coding sequence is TGTGCCAGCAGCTTTCAGGGTGGCACTGAAGCTTTCTTT.

V is TRBV19 and J is TRBJ1-5; TRBD1 matches at 7 bases. V lost 4 bases, J lost 8 bases, and 2 bases stayed unmatched. Germline V gene lookup returns CDR1 LNHDA and CDR2 SQIVND (reference sequence). CDR3 length: 12 amino acids. CDR3 coding DNA: TGTGCCAGTAGTACAGGGGGTAAGCCCCAGCATTTT. Translating it yields CASSTGGKPQHF. The whole variable domain, remainder taken from reference TRBV19 and TRBJ1-5, is DGGITQSPKYLFRKEGQNVTLSCEQNLNHDAMYWYRQDPGQGLRLIYYSQIVNDFQKGDIAEGYSVSREKKESFPLTVTSAQKNPTAFYLCASSTGGKPQHFGDGTRLSIL.

The rearrangement joins TRBV6-1 to TRBJ1-1; D perhaps matches TRBD1 (5 bases). The germline V gene encodes CDR1 MNHNS and CDR2 SASEGT. Trimming left V 6 bases short and J 7 bases short, with 15 bases between. The CDR3 extends over 13 amino acids. CDR3 sequence: CASSTTQGSEAFF. In DNA form, the CDR3 reads TGTGCCAGCAGCACCACCCAGGGAAGTGAAGCTTTCTTT.

The chain links TRBV7-8 to TRBJ2-1; 8 bases are a match to TRBD2. The CDR3 contains 15 residues. After removal of 5 bases from V and 2 bases from J, the junction contained 5 bases not matched to a gene. CDR1 and CDR2 from the germline V gene are SGHVS and FQNEAQ. For the CDR3, the DNA is TGTGCCAGCAGCCATTCGGGACTAGCCTACAATGAGCAGTTCTTC. This sequence encodes CASSHSGLAYNEQFF.

This rearrangement joins TRBV7-9 to TRBJ2-7; TRBD1 might be the D (6 bases). V lost 5 bases, J lost 3 bases, and 11 bases lay in between. From germline, CDR1 is SEHNR and CDR2 FQNEAQ (reference sequence). The CDR3 contains 13 residues. CDR3 coding DNA: TGTGCCAGCAGCGTCATGACAGGCTACGAGCAGTACTTC. Translation: CASSVMTGYEQYF.

This clone is a singleton in its sample. The chain has TRBV19 and TRBJ2-1; 11 bases fit TRBD2. CDR1 and CDR2 (germline): LNHDA, SQIVND (reference sequence). J gave up 5 bases and V 1 base, and 13 bases lay outside the gene matches. The CDR3 extends over 19 amino acids. CDR3 DNA sequence: TGTGCCAGTAGTATAGCCCACACTAGCGGGAGCGTTAGAAACAATGAGCAGTTCTTC. Translated, it gives CASSIAHTSGSVRNNEQFF.

The V gene is TRBV18, the J gene TRBJ1-3; the D is unclear. The CDR3 covers 15 residues. The germline CDR1 and CDR2 sequences are KGHSH and LQKENI. Trimming cost V 2 bases and J 0 bases, with 8 bases left between them. This chain's CDR3 is CASSPKTSSGNTIYF. The CDR3 DNA reads as TGTGCCAGCTCACCAAAGACTAGCTCTGGAAACACCATATATTTT. Filled out from reference TRBV18 and TRBJ1-3, the complete variable domain reads NAGVMQNPRHLVRRRGQEARLRCSPMKGHSHVYWYRQLPEEGLKFMVYLQKENIIDESGMPKERFSAEFPKEGPSILRIQQVVRGDSAAYFCASSPKTSSGNTIYFGEGSWLTVV.

This clone has only a few counts. This chain joins TRBV11-2 and TRBJ1-1; possibly TRBD1 for D (6 bases). The CDR3 runs to 14 residues. With 5 bases removed from V and 0 bases from J, the gap between germline ends came to 10 bases. From germline, CDR1 is SGHAT and CDR2 FQNNGV. The CDR3 is CASSLDRLNTEAFF. In nucleotides, the CDR3 is TGTGCCAGCAGCCTCGACAGGTTGAACACTGAAGCTTTCTTT. The whole variable domain, filled in from reference TRBV11-2 and TRBJ1-1, reads EAGVAQSPRYKIIEKRQSVAFWCNPISGHATLYWYQQILGQGPKLLIQFQNNGVVDDSQLPKDRFSAERLKGVDSTLKIQPAKLEDSAVYLCASSLDRLNTEAFFGQGTRLTVV.

V gene TRBV19 combines with J gene TRBJ2-3, with 13 nucleotides matching TRBD2. The ends lost 10 bases at V and 0 bases at J; junction bases unmatched: 13. This CDR3 is built from 18 residues. CDR1 LNHDA and CDR2 SQIVND come from the germline V gene (reference sequence). The CDR3 nucleotides read TGTGCCACACAGGGCCCAACTAGCGGGAGGGCTAGCACAGATACGCAGTATTTT. This translates into CATQGPTSGRASTDTQYF.

The V and J genes are TRBV2 and TRBJ1-2; 7 bases map to TRBD1. The V gene end was trimmed by 2 bases and the J gene end by 7 bases; junction bases not matched to a gene: 4. The CDR3 runs to 13 residues. CDR1 and CDR2 from the germline V gene are SNHLY and FYNNEI. The CDR3 sequence: CASSETTGVGYTF. In DNA form, the CDR3 reads TGTGCCAGCAGTGAAACCACAGGGGTTGGCTACACCTTC.

The chain employs TRBV13 and TRBJ2-7, with 12 nucleotides matching TRBD2. This CDR3 region has 16 residues. CDR1 and CDR2 (germline): PRHDT, FYEKMQ (reference sequence). The ends lost 3 bases at V and 5 bases at J; junction bases unmatched: 8. The chain's CDR3 is CASSLTSGSLWDEQYF. The DNA for the CDR3 is TGTGCCAGCAGCTTGACTAGCGGGAGTCTTTGGGACGAGCAGTACTTC.

The chain combines TRBV11-2 with TRBJ2-5, with 7 positions matching TRBD2. The trim removed 1 base at V and 3 bases at J, leaving 2 bases unmatched. This CDR3 contains 14 residues. The germline V gene has CDR1 SGHAT and CDR2 FQNNGV. The CDR3 DNA follows: TGTGCCAGCAGCTTAGTGGGAGGGGAAGAGACCCAGTACTTC. The encoded protein is CASSLVGGEETQYF.

The chain carries TRBV5-6 and TRBJ2-1; D possibly corresponds to TRBD2 (5 bases). Trimming took off 5 bases at V and 0 bases at J, with 15 bases between the two ends. Per the germline V gene, CDR1 is SGHDT and CDR2 is YYEEEE. CDR3 length: 16 residues. The CDR3 region has the DNA TGTGCCAGCAGGCTCAGCGGTGAGGGCTCCTACAATGAGCAGTTCTTC. Translation gives CASRLSGEGSYNEQFF.

This chain links TRBV9 with TRBJ1-2, with TRBD1 as a possible D gene (6 bases). CDR1 and CDR2 (germline): SGDLS, YYNGEE. The CDR3 loop spans 16 amino acids. Trimming left V 4 bases short and J 1 base short, with 17 bases between. The CDR3 sequence is CASSPGRGGRNYGYTF. DNA for the CDR3: TGTGCCAGCAGCCCCGGAAGGGGGGGGCGTAACTATGGCTACACCTTC.

The CDR3 loop reads CASSSSGSGTGELFF. CDR3 DNA sequence: TGTGCCAGCAGTTCTAGCGGGAGTGGCACCGGGGAGCTGTTTTTT. The V gene is TRBV6-5, the J gene TRBJ2-2; TRBD2 agrees at 10 bases. The CDR3 is 15 amino acids. Germline values: CDR1 MNHEY, CDR2 SVGAGI. After removal of 4 bases from V and 4 bases from J, the junction contained 3 bases not matched to a gene.

The chain combines TRBV19 with TRBJ2-3; the match to TRBD2 covers 8 bases. The CDR3 sequence is 15 residues long. The V gene end was trimmed by 5 bases and the J gene end by 5 bases; junction bases not matched to a gene: 9. CDR1 LNHDA and CDR2 SQIVND come from the germline V gene (reference sequence). The CDR3 bases are TGTGCCAGTAGTTCCCTCGGGCTAGCGGGAGATACGCAGTATTTT. Amino acid sequence: CASSSLGLAGDTQYF. The whole variable domain, remainder taken from reference TRBV19 and TRBJ2-3, is DGGITQSPKYLFRKEGQNVTLSCEQNLNHDAMYWYRQDPGQGLRLIYYSQIVNDFQKGDIAEGYSVSREKKESFPLTVTSAQKNPTAFYLCASSSLGLAGDTQYFGPGTRLTVL.

The rearrangement joins TRBV11-2 to TRBJ2-7, with 10 bases matching TRBD1. This CDR3 is 17 amino acids long. Germline V lookup: CDR1 SGHAT, CDR2 FQNNGV. Trimming cost V 11 bases and J 2 bases; bases outside gene matches: 18. CDR3 amino acids: CASKLPGGTGAAYEQYF. The CDR3 nucleotides are TGTGCCTCCAAGTTACCCGGCGGGACAGGGGCCGCCTACGAGCAGTACTTC.

The rearrangement links TRBV7-2 to TRBJ2-7, with a weak D call TRBD2 (7 bases). From germline, CDR1 is SGHTA and CDR2 FQGNSA. The CDR3 runs to 15 residues. Between the trimmed V and J ends, which lost 5 bases and 0 bases, there was a span of 14 bases. The CDR3 DNA reads as TGTGCCAGCAGCGAAAGCGGGACATTCTCCTACGAGCAGTACTTC. Translated: CASSESGTFSYEQYF. Full variable domain (missing parts from reference TRBV7-2 and TRBJ2-7): GAGVSQSPSNKVTEKGKDVELRCDPISGHTALYWYRQSLGQGLEFLIYFQGNSAPDKSGLPSDRFSAERTGGSVSTLTIQRTQQEDSAVYLCASSESGTFSYEQYFGPGTRLTVT.

This chain joins TRBV18 and TRBJ2-7, with 8 positions matching TRBD2. The CDR3 spans 15 residues. CDR1 is KGHSH, CDR2 LQKENI, per germline. With V trimmed by 2 bases and J by 4 bases, 7 bases remained unmatched. This CDR3 is CASSPILAVRYEQYF. Here the CDR3 DNA reads TGTGCCAGCTCACCAATACTAGCGGTTCGATACGAGCAGTACTTC.

The chain has TRBV4-1 and TRBJ2-5, with 10 nucleotides matching TRBD2. V was clipped by 1 base and J by 0 bases; unmatched bases: 8. CDR3 length equals 18 residues. The germline CDR1 and CDR2 sequences are MGHRA and YSYEKL. The CDR3, as DNA: TGCGCCAGCAGCCAAGCCTATCTAGCGGGAGCCAACCAAGAGACCCAGTACTTC. Its protein product is CASSQAYLAGANQETQYF.